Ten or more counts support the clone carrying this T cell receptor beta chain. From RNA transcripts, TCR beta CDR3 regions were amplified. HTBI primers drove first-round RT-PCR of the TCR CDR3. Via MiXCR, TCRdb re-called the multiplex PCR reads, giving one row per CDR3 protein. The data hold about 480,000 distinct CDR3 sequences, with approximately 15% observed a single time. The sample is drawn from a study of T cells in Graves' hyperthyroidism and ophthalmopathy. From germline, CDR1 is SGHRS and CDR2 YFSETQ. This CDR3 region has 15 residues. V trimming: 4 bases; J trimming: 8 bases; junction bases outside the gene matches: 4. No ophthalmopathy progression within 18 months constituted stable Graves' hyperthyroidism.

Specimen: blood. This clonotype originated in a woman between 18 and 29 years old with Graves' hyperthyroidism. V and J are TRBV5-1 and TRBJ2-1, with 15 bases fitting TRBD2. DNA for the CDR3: TGCGCCAGCAGCGGGGGACTAGCGGGAGGTGATGAGCAGTTCTTC. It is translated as CASSGGLAGGDEQFF.